This T cell receptor (beta chain) came from a study of T-cell memory formation after mild COVID-19. Whole-study context: The two donors had largely donor-specific TCR clusters. The study, taken as a whole, reports: There were some responding clones in pre-infection memory, which suggested that cross-reactive memory had joined. CD4/CD8 balance characterized clones contracting day 15 to 85, and CD4+ skew characterized later expanders. CM and EM subsets held most contracting CD4+ clones; EMRA held CD8+ ones.

MiXCR, run by TCRdb on the 5' RACE reads, gives a single entry per CDR3 protein. The profile shows 35,000 to 40,000 distinct CDR3 sequences, about 6.1% of them singletons. Note on this clonotype: Its specificity is not known.

Specimen: PBMCs or a T cell subset sorted from them (not recorded which). This clonotype was obtained from an adult who had mild COVID-19 (a few samples of this study predate the infection). Cell type and time point are not known.

CDR3 amino acids: CAISESGGRHSYEQYF. CDR3 in DNA: TGTGCCATCAGTGAGTCTGGGGGGAGGCACTCCTACGAGCAGTACTTC. The chain combines TRBV10-3 with TRBJ2-7; tentative D call: TRBD2 (6 bases). V lost 0 bases to trimming and J lost 0 bases, with 12 bases between them. CDR1 and CDR2 (germline): ENHRY, SYGVKD. The CDR3 loop spans 16 amino acids.